These T cell receptor beta chains were read from a single sample in a study of shared clonotypes between healthy human individuals. Sequencing was performed with immunoSEQ multiplex PCR; in TCRdb, only in-frame clones are kept and a portion is missing. The profile shows hundreds of thousands of clones, less than 85% of them singletons. Material for sequencing was memory CD4+ T cells sorted from blood. The receptors stem from a woman in her thirties in good health. Each CDR3 is given without its conserved first and last residue.

cdr3_length | j_call | v_call | cdr3_aa
16 | TRBJ2-2 | TRBV7-9 | ASSSSRRDIPYTGELF
9 | TRBJ2-7 | TRBV29-1 | SVEELGHPY
15 | TRBJ2-1 | TRBV9 | ASSLGLAGSSYNEQF
13 | TRBJ2-1 | TRBV11-3 | ASRRTSGPRDEQF
12 | TRBJ1-3 | TRBV5-4 | ASSLGTSGNTIY
15 | TRBJ2-1 | TRBV19 | ASSKTGTTLRSYEQF
12 | TRBJ2-1 | TRBV28 | ASSWGSSYNEQF
12 | TRBJ1-2 | TRBV6-5 | ASSPSLSGSGYT
13 | TRBJ2-3 | TRBV2 | ASEAGTSGTDTQY
12 | TRBJ2-7 | TRBV25-1 | ASSPGASSYEQY
11 | TRBJ1-1 | TRBV19 | ASNGQGTAEAF
13 | TRBJ2-7 | TRBV7-8 | ASSGTGSTSYEQY
17 | TRBJ2-4 | TRBV7-9 | ASSPRVLMGPLAKNIQY
12 | TRBJ2-7 | TRBV27 | ASSSGLLLAEQY
12 | TRBJ1-1 | TRBV5-1 | ASSPGPSNTEAF
13 | TRBJ2-2 | TRBV4-1 | ASSQLAGNTGELF
13 | TRBJ2-5 | TRBV4-1 | ASSQGPGGVETQY
13 | TRBJ1-2 | TRBV4-2 | ASSQVKGQGYGYT
17 | TRBJ2-7 | TRBV29-1 | SVEVAGTGANTGSYEQY
14 | TRBJ2-7 | TRBV6-1 | ASSEAGGDSSYEQY
13 | TRBJ2-7 | TRBV5-8 | ASSLVGQGADEQY
13 | TRBJ2-2 | TRBV4-2 | ASSQVGTNPRELF
12 | TRBJ2-7 | TRBV11-2 | ASSSRGGGYEQY
16 | TRBJ1-2 | TRBV4-2 | ASSQDIPTRTGGVGYT
13 | TRBJ2-5 | TRBV10-2 | ASSPQGIKLETQY
14 | TRBJ2-2 | TRBV18 | ASSPQASGNGGELF
12 | TRBJ1-2 | TRBV28 | ASSSYPGGSSGT
15 | TRBJ2-7 | TRBV5-1 | ASSLAPGLASSREQY
13 | TRBJ2-3 | TRBV29-1 | SVLSGTGSTDTQY
14 | TRBJ2-7 | TRBV28 | ASNPVGTGGFYEQY
14 | TRBJ2-7 | TRBV28 | ASSRNVGTGFYEQY
12 | TRBJ2-2 | TRBV19 | ASKRSGDTGELF
11 | TRBJ1-1 | TRBV10-1 | ASSDPPNTEAF
13 | TRBJ2-2 | TRBV30 | AWSIGQGWTGELF
11 | TRBJ2-7 | TRBV10-1 | ASSSDRNGEQY
12 | TRBJ2-1 | TRBV7-3 | ASSPLSGRGEQF
12 | TRBJ2-7 | TRBV18 | ASSSRGPNYEQY
12 | TRBJ2-5 | TRBV29-1 | STLGLAGVDEQY
11 | TRBJ1-1 | TRBV29-1 | SVKDSMNTEAF